These 28 T cell receptor beta chains share one sample of origin, sequenced in a study of T cells after yellow fever vaccination. In TCRdb, the 5' RACE reads were re-called with MiXCR into one record per CDR3 protein. This table has some 560,000 distinct CDR3 sequences, around a sixth appearing once. The sequences come from PBMCs, collected 5 days after the first yellow fever vaccination. These receptor sequences come from a man aged 18 to 29 who received the YFV17D yellow fever vaccine.

CDR3 nucleotide sequence: TGTGCCAGCTCACCCCGACAGGGAGGCTATGGCTACACCTTC. Protein: CASSPRQGGYGYTF. The chain uses TRBV18 and TRBJ1-2; TRBD1 matches 7 bases. The CDR3 covers 14 residues. The V segment lost 3 bases and the J segment 4 bases; nucleotides outside the gene matches: 5. From germline, CDR1 is KGHSH and CDR2 LQKENI.

This clonotype was observed many times. The chain has TRBV5-1 and TRBJ2-3; weak D call: TRBD2 (7 bases). This CDR3 comprises 16 residues. Germline V CDR1 and CDR2: SGHRS, YFSETQ. Trimming stripped 1 base from V and 2 bases from J, with 14 bases between. The CDR3 region is CASSLRVGGPTDTQYF. CDR3 nucleotides: TGCGCCAGCAGCTTGAGGGTGGGGGGGCCCACAGATACGCAGTATTTT.

V gene TRBV6-4 combines with J gene TRBJ2-1; no firm D call. Germline assignment: CDR1 MRHNA and CDR2 SNTAGT. The V end lost 9 bases, the J end lost 9 bases, and 15 bases lay between the germline ends. The CDR3 is 12 residues long. In DNA form, the CDR3 reads TGTGCCAGTGGTCTGGGCCGAGGTGAGCAGTTCTTC. Protein sequence: CASGLGRGEQFF.

This clonotype was observed a handful of times. The rearrangement uses TRBV5-1 and TRBJ2-1, with 10 bases identical to TRBD2. CDR1 is SGHRS, CDR2 YFSETQ, per germline. With 4 bases clipped from V and 5 bases from J, the junction kept 6 bases outside the gene matches. The length of the CDR3 is 15 residues. Here the CDR3 reads CASSTQSGGDNEQFF. The CDR3 coding sequence is TGCGCCAGCAGCACTCAGAGCGGGGGGGACAATGAGCAGTTCTTC.

The chain employs TRBV7-2 and TRBJ1-4; D gene uncertain. CDR3 length: 16 residues. Deletions cut 5 bases from V and 0 bases from J, with 13 bases between. Germline CDR1 SGHTA, CDR2 FQGNSA. As DNA, the CDR3 is TGTGCCAGCAGCCAAGCTACCGGGACAACTAATGAAAAACTGTTTTTT. It is translated as CASSQATGTTNEKLFF.

This clonotype was counted only a few times. V and J are TRBV18 and TRBJ1-6, with no clear D. The CDR3 has 15 residues. Germline CDR1 reads KGHSH; CDR2 reads LQKENI. V was trimmed by 6 bases and J by 7 bases, leaving 16 bases between them. CDR3 loop: CASSLVVDENSPLHF. The CDR3 bases are TGTGCCAGCTCCCTCGTTGTCGACGAGAATTCACCCCTCCACTTT. The full variable domain, rest sourced from reference TRBV18 and TRBJ1-6, is NAGVMQNPRHLVRRRGQEARLRCSPMKGHSHVYWYRQLPEEGLKFMVYLQKENIIDESGMPKERFSAEFPKEGPSILRIQQVVRGDSAAYFCASSLVVDENSPLHFGNGTRLTVT.

The chain recombines TRBV27 with TRBJ1-5, with D unclear. V was clipped by 3 bases and J by 5 bases, with 11 bases between them. The germline CDR1 and CDR2 sequences are MNHEY and SMNVEV (reference sequence). CDR3 length equals 14 residues. The CDR3 spells CASSFLGKDQPQHF. The CDR3 DNA reads as TGTGCCAGCAGTTTCTTGGGGAAAGATCAGCCCCAGCATTTT.

This clonotype has just a few counts. The chain uses TRBV20-1 and TRBJ1-1; 8 positions match TRBD1. The germline V gene has CDR1 DFQATT and CDR2 SNEGSKA (reference sequence). The V and J ends lost 1 base and 6 bases, in that order; junction bases with no gene match: 1. The CDR3 has 12 amino acids. The CDR3 region has the DNA TGCAGTGCTAGAGGGACAGGGCCTGAAGCTTTCTTT. Protein sequence: CSARGTGPEAFF.

This clonotype was counted a few times. This chain joins TRBV7-2 and TRBJ2-1, with 8 bases identical to TRBD1. The V and J ends lost 5 bases and 5 bases, in that order; junction bases with no gene match: 5. This CDR3 region has 14 residues. Germline assignment: CDR1 SGHTA and CDR2 FQGNSA. The CDR3 nucleotides are TGTGCCAGCAGCCCAGGGGGCAGAAACAATGAGCAGTTCTTC. This translates into CASSPGGRNNEQFF.

The chain is built from TRBV7-8 and TRBJ2-3, with D possibly matching TRBD2 (6 bases). The germline V and J ends were trimmed by 3 bases and 5 bases, with 18 bases remaining between them. The length of the CDR3 is 16 residues. Germline V gene data show CDR1 as SGHVS and CDR2 as FQNEAQ. In DNA form, the CDR3 reads TGTGCCAGCAGCTTTAACCGGGACTCCTCCCGAGATACGCAGTATTTT. Encoded protein: CASSFNRDSSRDTQYF.

The chain combines TRBV19 with TRBJ2-2; 10 bases are a match to TRBD2. The germline gives CDR1 LNHDA, CDR2 SQIVND (reference sequence). The CDR3 sequence is 16 residues long. With V trimmed by 5 bases and J by 4 bases, 7 bases remained unmatched. DNA of the CDR3: TGTGCCAGTAGTCCCCGACTAGCGGGTGTCACCGGGGAGCTGTTTTTT. Protein product: CASSPRLAGVTGELFF.

The J gene is TRBJ1-5, the V gene TRBV23-1; 7 nucleotides align to TRBD1. TRBV23-1 counts as an open reading frame of uncertain function. This CDR3 region has 17 residues. Trimming cost V 6 bases and J 4 bases; bases outside gene matches: 15. In DNA, the CDR3 is TGCGCCAGCAGCCAAGCGCCAGGGGGATTCGGGAATCAGCCCCAGCATTTT. It is translated as CASSQAPGGFGNQPQHF.

The CDR3 coding sequence is TGTGCCAGTAGTGAGGAGGGGCTTCAAGAGACCCAGTACTTC. It yields the protein CASSEEGLQETQYF. This chain joins TRBV19 and TRBJ2-5; D might be TRBD2 (6 bases). The germline V gene has CDR1 LNHDA and CDR2 SQIVND (reference sequence). The CDR3 is 14 amino acids. Trimming stripped 5 bases from V and 2 bases from J, with 12 bases between.

This clonotype was picked up a small number of times. V usage is TRBV11-2 and J usage is TRBJ1-2; D is possibly TRBD1 (6 bases). V was clipped by 5 bases and J by 8 bases, with 12 bases between them. Germline values: CDR1 SGHAT, CDR2 FQNNGV. The CDR3 is 12 amino acids. The CDR3 sequence is CASSRPDSGYTF. The CDR3 bases are TGTGCCAGCAGCCGCCCGGACAGCGGCTACACCTTC. The full variable domain, rest sourced from reference TRBV11-2 and TRBJ1-2, is EAGVAQSPRYKIIEKRQSVAFWCNPISGHATLYWYQQILGQGPKLLIQFQNNGVVDDSQLPKDRFSAERLKGVDSTLKIQPAKLEDSAVYLCASSRPDSGYTFGSGTRLTVV.

This clonotype was counted at least ten times. The chain combines TRBV27 with TRBJ1-2; no reliable D call. V was pared by 8 bases and J by 8 bases, with 21 bases between. Germline loops: CDR1 MNHEY, CDR2 SMNVEV (reference sequence). The CDR3 loop spans 14 amino acids. The DNA for the CDR3 is TGTGCCAGCGGGCCCGCGGCTAAGGGTTTCGGCTACACCTTC. Its translation: CASGPAAKGFGYTF.

The V gene is TRBV10-3, the J gene TRBJ1-1; the match to TRBD1 covers 9 bases. Trimming cost V 2 bases and J 2 bases; bases outside gene matches: 6. The CDR3 contains 16 residues. CDR1 ENHRY and CDR2 SYGVKD come from the germline V gene. The CDR3 region has the DNA TGTGCCATCAGTGAGCGGCCACAGGGGGCAAACACTGAAGCTTTCTTT. Translating gives CAISERPQGANTEAFF.

This clonotype was seen a handful of times. The chain employs TRBV5-5 and TRBJ2-7, with a weak D call TRBD2 (6 bases). The CDR3 consists of 15 residues. Germline CDR1 is SGHKS and CDR2 is YYEKEE (reference sequence). The germline V and J ends were trimmed by 0 bases and 4 bases, with 14 bases remaining between them. The CDR3 spells CASSLVPSELYEQYV. The CDR3 DNA is TGTGCCAGCAGCTTGGTGCCTAGCGAGCTATACGAGCAGTACGTC.

This clonotype was picked up a small number of times. The chain joins TRBV12-3 or TRBV12-4 to TRBJ2-5; either TRBD1 or TRBD2 may supply D (5 bases each). V gave up 6 bases and J gave up 1 base, with 12 bases separating them. The CDR3 extends over 14 amino acids. The DNA for the CDR3 is TGTGCCAGCAGCCGAGAGAGGGGCCAAGAGACCCAGTACTTC. Its translation: CASSRERGQETQYF.

A few counts support this clonotype. J is TRBJ2-2 and V is TRBV5-5; 11 bases fit TRBD1. The CDR3 is made up of 16 amino acids. With 1 base clipped from V and 5 bases from J, the junction kept 4 bases outside the gene matches. Germline V lookup: CDR1 SGHKS, CDR2 YYEKEE (reference sequence). The CDR3 protein is CASSLIGQGATGELFF. CDR3 nucleotides: TGTGCCAGCAGCTTGATAGGACAGGGGGCAACCGGGGAGCTGTTTTTT. Drawing the rest from reference TRBV5-5 and TRBJ2-2, the complete variable domain is DAGVTQSPTHLIKTRGQQVTLRCSPISGHKSVSWYQQVLGQGPQFIFQYYEKEERGRGNFPDRFSARQFPNYSSELNVNALLLGDSALYLCASSLIGQGATGELFFGEGSRLTVL.

This clonotype has more than one count but fewer than ten. The J gene is TRBJ1-1, the V gene TRBV12-3 or TRBV12-4; D is undetermined. This CDR3 region has 13 residues. The V end lost 1 base, the J end lost 2 bases, and 5 bases lay between the germline ends. The CDR3: CASSLVFNTEAFF. CDR3 bases: TGTGCCAGCAGTTTAGTCTTTAACACTGAAGCTTTCTTT.

V and J are TRBV28 and TRBJ2-3, with 11 bases fitting TRBD2. Germline loops: CDR1 MDHEN, CDR2 SYDVKM. J was trimmed by 2 bases and V by 2 bases; bases with no gene match: 6. The CDR3 loop spans 17 amino acids. The CDR3 sequence is CASSLRALAGATDTQYF. The CDR3 nucleotides read TGTGCCAGCAGTTTAAGGGCACTAGCGGGGGCCACAGATACGCAGTATTTT. The variable domain in full, completed from reference TRBV28 and TRBJ2-3, reads DVKVTQSSRYLVKRTGEKVFLECVQDMDHENMFWYRQDPGLGLRLIYFSYDVKMKEKGDIPEGYSVSREKKERFSLILESASTNQTSMYLCASSLRALAGATDTQYFGPGTRLTVL.

V is TRBV6-2 or TRBV6-3 and J is TRBJ2-3, with 7 bases fitting TRBD1. This CDR3 spans 15 amino acids. The germline V gene has CDR1 MNHEY and CDR2 SVGEGT. V lost 6 bases to trimming and J lost 4 bases; unmatched junction nucleotides: 10. CDR3 sequence reads: CASSKNPQGADTQYF. The DNA for the CDR3 is TGTGCCAGCAGCAAAAACCCCCAGGGGGCAGATACGCAGTATTTT.

This clonotype was counted once. The chain uses TRBV30 and TRBJ2-1; D call uncertain. This CDR3 is built from 11 residues. V was clipped by 1 base and J by 4 bases, with 2 bases between them. From germline, CDR1 is GTSNPN and CDR2 SVGIG (reference sequence). In nucleotides, the CDR3 is TGTGCCTGGAGTGGTTACAATGAGCAGTTCTTC. Amino acid sequence: CAWSGYNEQFF.

The chain carries TRBV6-5 and TRBJ2-3, with D perhaps TRBD2 (6 bases). The CDR3 runs 15 residues. Germline V gives CDR1 MNHEY, CDR2 SVGAGI. V lost 4 bases and J lost 2, with 13 bases in between. The CDR3 bases are TGTGCCAGCAGTTTCTCCGGGACTTTCACAGATACGCAGTATTTT. Encoded protein: CASSFSGTFTDTQYF.

This clonotype was seen ten or more times. The CDR3 DNA follows: TGCGCCAGCAGCTTAAAAGCGGGGGTCATCGATGAGCAGTTCTTC. It specifies CASSLKAGVIDEQFF. The V gene is TRBV5-1, the J gene TRBJ2-1; 8 nucleotides line up with TRBD2. Looked up from germline, CDR1 is SGHRS and CDR2 is YFSETQ. V was clipped by 2 bases and J by 8 bases; unmatched bases: 9. The CDR3 extends over 15 amino acids.

The chain joins TRBV5-1 to TRBJ1-1, with TRBD1 matching over 7 bases. The V gene's germline CDR1 is SGHRS and CDR2 YFSETQ. The CDR3 covers 15 residues. V lost 6 bases and J lost 6; bases outside the gene matches: 14. CDR3 protein: CASNLGDSIKSEAFF. The CDR3 DNA reads TGCGCCAGCAACCTGGGGGACAGTATAAAGTCTGAAGCTTTCTTT.

V is TRBV11-1 and J is TRBJ1-1; 10 bases align to TRBD1. J lost 3 bases, V lost 3 bases, and 16 bases had no gene match. CDR1 and CDR2 (germline): SGHAT, FQDESV (reference sequence). The CDR3 length is 19 residues. This CDR3 reads CASSFSGYIGTGADTEAFF. The CDR3 DNA sequence: TGTGCCAGCAGCTTCAGTGGGTATATCGGGACAGGGGCTGACACTGAAGCTTTCTTT.

The chain couples TRBV7-8 to TRBJ1-1, with unresolved D. Germline CDR1 and CDR2: SGHVS and FQNEAQ. The V and J ends lost 1 base and 0 bases respectively, with 6 bases between them. The CDR3 is 14 residues long. The CDR3 spells CASSLEPMNTEAFF. The CDR3 DNA is TGTGCCAGCAGCTTAGAACCGATGAACACTGAAGCTTTCTTT.